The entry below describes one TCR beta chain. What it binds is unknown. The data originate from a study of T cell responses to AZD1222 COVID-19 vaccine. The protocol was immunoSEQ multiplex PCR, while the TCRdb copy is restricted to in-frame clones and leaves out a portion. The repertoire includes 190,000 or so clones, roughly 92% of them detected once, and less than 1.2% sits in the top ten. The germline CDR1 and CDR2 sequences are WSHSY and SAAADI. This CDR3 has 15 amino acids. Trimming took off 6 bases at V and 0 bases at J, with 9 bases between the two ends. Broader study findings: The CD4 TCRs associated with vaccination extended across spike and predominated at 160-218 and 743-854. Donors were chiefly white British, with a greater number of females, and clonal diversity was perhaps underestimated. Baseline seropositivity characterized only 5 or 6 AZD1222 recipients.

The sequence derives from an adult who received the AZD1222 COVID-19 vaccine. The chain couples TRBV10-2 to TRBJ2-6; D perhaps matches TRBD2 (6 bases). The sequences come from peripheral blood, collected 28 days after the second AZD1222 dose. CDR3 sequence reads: CASRAGPSGANVLTF. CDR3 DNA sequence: TGCGCCAGCAGGGCGGGGCCCTCTGGGGCCAACGTCCTGACTTTC.